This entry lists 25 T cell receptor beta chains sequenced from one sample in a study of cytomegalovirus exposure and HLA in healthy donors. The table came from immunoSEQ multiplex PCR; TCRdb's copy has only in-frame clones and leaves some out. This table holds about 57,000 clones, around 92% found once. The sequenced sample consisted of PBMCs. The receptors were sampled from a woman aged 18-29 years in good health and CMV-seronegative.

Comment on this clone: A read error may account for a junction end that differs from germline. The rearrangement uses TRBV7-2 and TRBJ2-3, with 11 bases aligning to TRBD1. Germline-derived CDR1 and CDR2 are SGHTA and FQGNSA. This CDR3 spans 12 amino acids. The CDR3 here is CASSLARDRGDF. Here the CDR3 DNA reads TGTGCCAGCAGCTTAGCAAGGGACAGGGGGGATTTT.

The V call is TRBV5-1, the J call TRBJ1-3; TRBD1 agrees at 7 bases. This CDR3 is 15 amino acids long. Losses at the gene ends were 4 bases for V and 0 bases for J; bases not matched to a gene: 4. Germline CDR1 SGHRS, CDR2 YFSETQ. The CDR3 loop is CASSQGTASGNTIYF. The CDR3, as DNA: TGCGCCAGCAGCCAAGGGACAGCCTCTGGAAACACCATATATTTT.

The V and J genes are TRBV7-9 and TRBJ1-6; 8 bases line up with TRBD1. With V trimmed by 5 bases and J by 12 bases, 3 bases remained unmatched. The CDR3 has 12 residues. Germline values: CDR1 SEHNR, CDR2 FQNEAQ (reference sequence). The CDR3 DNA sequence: TGTGCCAGCAGCCTGGACAGGGAACCCCTCCACTTT. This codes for CASSLDREPLHF. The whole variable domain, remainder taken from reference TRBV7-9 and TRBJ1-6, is DTGVSQNPRHKITKRGQNVTFRCDPISEHNRLYWYRQTLGQGPEFLTYFQNEAQLEKSRLLSDRFSAERPKGSFSTLEIQRTEQGDSAMYLCASSLDREPLHFGNGTRLTVT.

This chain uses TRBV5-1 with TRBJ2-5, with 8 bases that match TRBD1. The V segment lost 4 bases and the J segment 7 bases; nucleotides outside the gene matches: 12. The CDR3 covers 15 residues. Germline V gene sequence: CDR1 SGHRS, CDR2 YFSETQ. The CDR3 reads CASSLGQGPRRTQYF. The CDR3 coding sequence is TGCGCCAGCAGCCTCGGACAGGGACCAAGAAGGACCCAGTACTTC.

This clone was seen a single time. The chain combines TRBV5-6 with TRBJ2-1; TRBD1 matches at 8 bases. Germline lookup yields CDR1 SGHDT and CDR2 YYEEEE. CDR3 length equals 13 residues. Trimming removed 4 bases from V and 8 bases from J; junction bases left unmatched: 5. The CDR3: CASSGGQVDEQFF. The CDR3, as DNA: TGTGCCAGCAGCGGGGGACAGGTCGATGAGCAGTTCTTC.

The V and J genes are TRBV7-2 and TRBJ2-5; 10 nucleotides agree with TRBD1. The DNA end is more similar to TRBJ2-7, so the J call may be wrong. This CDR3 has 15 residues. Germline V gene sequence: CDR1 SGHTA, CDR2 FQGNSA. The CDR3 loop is CASRLAGTGEYEQYF. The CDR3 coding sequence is TGTGCCAGCCGCCTGGCCGGGACAGGGGAGTACGAGCAGTACTTC.

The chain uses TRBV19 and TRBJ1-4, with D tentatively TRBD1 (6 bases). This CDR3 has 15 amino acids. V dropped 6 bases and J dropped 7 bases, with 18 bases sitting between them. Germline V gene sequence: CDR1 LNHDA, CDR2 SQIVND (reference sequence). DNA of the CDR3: TGTGCCAGTAGCGGAAACAGGGCCGCTGGTGAAAAACTGTTTTTT. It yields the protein CASSGNRAAGEKLFF.

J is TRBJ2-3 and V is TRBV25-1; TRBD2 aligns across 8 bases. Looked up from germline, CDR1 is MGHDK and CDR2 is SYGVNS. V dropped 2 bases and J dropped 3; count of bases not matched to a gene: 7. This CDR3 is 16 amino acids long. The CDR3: CASSEHLAGGTDTQYF. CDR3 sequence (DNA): TGTGCCAGCAGTGAACACCTCGCGGGAGGAACAGATACGCAGTATTTT.

The CDR3 DNA reads as TGTGCCACGAGGAACACTGAAGCTTTCTTT. The encoded protein is CATRNTEAFF. The rearrangement links TRBV19 to TRBJ1-1; D gene unclear. The germline V gene encodes CDR1 LNHDA and CDR2 SQIVND (reference sequence). This CDR3 is 10 amino acids long. V lost 10 bases and J 1 base, leaving 4 bases between the germline ends.

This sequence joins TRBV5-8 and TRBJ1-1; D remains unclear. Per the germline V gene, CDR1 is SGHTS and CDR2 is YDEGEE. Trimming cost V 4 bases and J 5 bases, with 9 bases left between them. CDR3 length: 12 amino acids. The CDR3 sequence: CASSAGKTEAFF. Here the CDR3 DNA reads TGTGCCAGCAGCGCCGGTAAAACTGAAGCTTTCTTT.

The CDR3 loop is CASRTPGTANYGYTF. CDR3 bases: TGTGCCAGCAGAACCCCCGGGACAGCTAACTATGGCTACACCTTC. V is TRBV6-5 and J is TRBJ1-2; TRBD1 matches 7 bases. Germline V gene sequence: CDR1 MNHEY, CDR2 SVGAGI. This CDR3 region has 15 residues. V shed 6 bases, J shed 0 bases, and the junction held 7 bases outside the gene matches.

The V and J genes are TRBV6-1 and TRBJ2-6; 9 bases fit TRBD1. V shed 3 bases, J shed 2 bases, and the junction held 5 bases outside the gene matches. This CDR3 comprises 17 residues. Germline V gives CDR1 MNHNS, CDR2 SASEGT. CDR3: CASSDGTGYTGANVLTF. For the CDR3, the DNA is TGTGCCAGCAGTGATGGGACAGGGTACACTGGGGCCAACGTCCTGACTTTC.

CDR3 in DNA: TGTGCCAGCAGCAACAGGGTTAGCAATCAGCCCCAGCATTTT. Encoded protein: CASSNRVSNQPQHF. The chain recombines TRBV27 with TRBJ1-5; possible D gene TRBD1, 6 bases. V was shortened by 6 bases and J by 0 bases, with 9 bases between the two germline ends. Per the germline V gene, CDR1 is MNHEY and CDR2 is SMNVEV (reference sequence). The length of the CDR3 is 14 residues.

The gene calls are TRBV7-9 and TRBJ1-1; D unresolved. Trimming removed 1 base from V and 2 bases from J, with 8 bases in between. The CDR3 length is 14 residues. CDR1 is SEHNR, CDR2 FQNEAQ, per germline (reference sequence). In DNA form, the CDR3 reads TGTGCCAGCAGCTTAGTTCTGAGAAACACTGAAGCTTTCTTT. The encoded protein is CASSLVLRNTEAFF. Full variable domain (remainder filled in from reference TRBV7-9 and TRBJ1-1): DTGVSQNPRHKITKRGQNVTFRCDPISEHNRLYWYRQTLGQGPEFLTYFQNEAQLEKSRLLSDRFSAERPKGSFSTLEIQRTEQGDSAMYLCASSLVLRNTEAFFGQGTRLTVV.

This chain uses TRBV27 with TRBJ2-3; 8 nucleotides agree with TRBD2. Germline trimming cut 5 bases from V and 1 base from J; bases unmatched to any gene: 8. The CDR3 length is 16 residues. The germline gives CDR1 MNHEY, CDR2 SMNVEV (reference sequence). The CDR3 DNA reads TGTGCCAGCAGTATCCTAGCGGGTTGGGGCACAGATACGCAGTATTTT. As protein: CASSILAGWGTDTQYF.

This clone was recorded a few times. DNA for the CDR3: TGCGCCAGCAGTCCCTGGACTAGCGGGGTGCAGTACTTC. Protein: CASSPWTSGVQYF. The rearrangement links TRBV10-1 to TRBJ2-7, with 12 bases fitting TRBD2. The CDR3 totals 13 residues. The V and J ends lost 5 bases and 9 bases, in that order; junction bases with no gene match: 5. Germline assignment: CDR1 WNHNN and CDR2 SYGVQD (reference sequence).

CDR3 residues: CAKLPPQGTEAFF. The CDR3 DNA reads as TGTGCCAAACTCCCACCTCAGGGAACTGAAGCTTTCTTT. V gene TRBV21-1 combines with J gene TRBJ1-1; the DNA was not compared with TRBD1, the D call given in the table. TRBV21-1 is labeled a pseudogene. The CDR3 contains 13 residues.

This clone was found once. In DNA, the CDR3 is TGTGCCAGCAGTGCCCCCGTCGTGTCGGGAAGCTCACCCCTCCACTTT. Protein sequence: CASSAPVVSGSSPLHF. This sequence joins TRBV6-1 and TRBJ1-6; unclear D gene. CDR3 length: 16 residues. The germline CDR1 and CDR2 sequences are MNHNS and SASEGT. V shed 4 bases and J shed 10 bases, with 20 bases lying between them.

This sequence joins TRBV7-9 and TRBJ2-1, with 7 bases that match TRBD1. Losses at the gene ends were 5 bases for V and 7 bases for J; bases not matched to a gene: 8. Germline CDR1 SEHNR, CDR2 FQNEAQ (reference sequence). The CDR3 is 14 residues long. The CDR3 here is CASSRRDSPNEQFF. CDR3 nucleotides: TGTGCCAGCAGCCGAAGGGACAGCCCAAATGAGCAGTTCTTC.

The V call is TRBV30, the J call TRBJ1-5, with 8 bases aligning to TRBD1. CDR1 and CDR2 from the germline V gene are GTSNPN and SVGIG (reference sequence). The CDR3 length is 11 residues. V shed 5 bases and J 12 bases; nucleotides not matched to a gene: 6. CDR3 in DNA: TGTGCCTGGCCCGTCGACAGGGGCCAGCATTTT. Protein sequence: CAWPVDRGQHF.

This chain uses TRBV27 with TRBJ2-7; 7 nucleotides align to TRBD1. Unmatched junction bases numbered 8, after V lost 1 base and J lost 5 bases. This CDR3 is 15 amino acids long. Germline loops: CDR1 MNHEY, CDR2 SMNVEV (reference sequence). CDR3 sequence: CASSLYGYRGHEQYF. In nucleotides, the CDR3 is TGTGCCAGCAGTTTATATGGATACAGGGGACACGAGCAGTACTTC.

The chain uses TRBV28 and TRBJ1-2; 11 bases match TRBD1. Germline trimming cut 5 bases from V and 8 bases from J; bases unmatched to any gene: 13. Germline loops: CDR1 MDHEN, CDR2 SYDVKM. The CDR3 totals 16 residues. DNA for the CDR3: TGTGCCAGCAGTCCCCCTGGACAGGGGGCCTTGGGGGGCTACACCTTC. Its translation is CASSPPGQGALGGYTF.

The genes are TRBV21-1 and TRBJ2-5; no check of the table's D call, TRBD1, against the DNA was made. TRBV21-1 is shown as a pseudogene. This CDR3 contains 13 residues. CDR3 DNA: TGTGCCAGCAGCAGGGACAGGGATGAGACCCAGTACTTC. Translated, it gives CASSRDRDETQYF.

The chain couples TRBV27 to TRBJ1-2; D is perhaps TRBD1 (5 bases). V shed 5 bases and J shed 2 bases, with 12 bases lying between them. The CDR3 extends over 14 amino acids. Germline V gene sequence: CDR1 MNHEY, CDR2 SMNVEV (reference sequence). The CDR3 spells CASSINRFNYGYTF. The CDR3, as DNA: TGTGCCAGCAGTATCAACAGGTTCAACTATGGCTACACCTTC.

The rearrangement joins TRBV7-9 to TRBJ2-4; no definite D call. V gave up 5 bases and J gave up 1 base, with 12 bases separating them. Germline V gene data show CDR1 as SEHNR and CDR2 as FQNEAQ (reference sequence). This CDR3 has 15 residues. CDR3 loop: CASSPVPFAKNIQYF. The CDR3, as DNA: TGTGCCAGCAGCCCGGTCCCTTTTGCCAAAAACATTCAGTACTTC.